What follows are 22 T cell receptor beta chains derived from one specimen sequenced in a study of T cells expressing NK-cell markers (dated by TCRdb to the early 2020s). The library relied on 5' RACE. Sequencing was performed on an Illumina HiSeq 2000. TCRdb reprocessed the reads, and each CDR3 protein sequence is entered once, without DNA. This sample's listing comprises about 260,000 distinct CDR3 sequences. 4% to 5% of the sample goes to the ten largest clones. Sample: blood T cells: a sorted CD56 or NKG2C T cell subset, CD4+ or CD8+ T cells, or bulk PBMC T cells (not recorded which). Receptor source: a woman between 18 and 69 years old in good health.

This chain's CDR3 is CASSQVDRGPYGYTF. The chain recombines TRBV4-1 with TRBJ1-2; TCRdb outputs TRBD1, but without DNA this stays unchecked. The CDR3 runs 15 residues. Germline V gives CDR1 MGHRA, CDR2 YSYEKL.

The chain recombines TRBV20-1 with TRBJ1-6; TCRdb designates TRBD1, a call that cannot be tested without DNA. Germline V gene lookup returns CDR1 DFQATT and CDR2 SNEGSKA (reference sequence). This CDR3 has 17 amino acids. This chain's CDR3 is CSARDSVAGGRNSPLHF.

J is TRBJ2-7 and V is TRBV30; absent DNA, TCRdb's TRBD1 call cannot be checked. The CDR3 totals 14 residues. CDR1 is GTSNPN, CDR2 SVGIG, per germline (reference sequence). The CDR3 spells CAWWRPGQELEQYF.

The chain recombines TRBV18 with TRBJ1-1; without DNA, the TCRdb call of TRBD1 cannot be checked. The germline V gene has CDR1 KGHSH and CDR2 LQKENI. This CDR3 spans 16 amino acids. The CDR3 region is CASSPGVTGPHTEAFF.

V and J are TRBV5-1 and TRBJ2-1. This CDR3 region has 12 residues. Germline V lookup: CDR1 SGHRS, CDR2 YFSETQ. CDR3 residues: CASSMDVDEQFF.

This sequence joins TRBV7-2 and TRBJ2-6; the D gene TCRdb calls, TRBD1, cannot be checked with no DNA. The CDR3 runs to 17 residues. In germline, CDR1 is SGHTA, CDR2 FQGNSA. CDR3: CASRGGHGRSGANVLTF.

The chain links TRBV5-1 to TRBJ2-3; TCRdb picks TRBD2, but there is no DNA to check that call. This CDR3 is 16 amino acids long. Germline V gene data show CDR1 as SGHRS and CDR2 as YFSETQ. The CDR3 loop reads CASSLVGAGSTDTQYF.

The chain carries TRBV6-2 or TRBV6-3 and TRBJ2-1; TCRdb selects TRBD2, and the lack of DNA leaves this call unchecked. Germline-derived CDR1 and CDR2 are MNHEY and SVGEGT. The CDR3 extends over 12 amino acids. CDR3 sequence: CASRGGSHEQFF.

V is TRBV25-1 and J is TRBJ2-7. Germline loops: CDR1 MGHDK, CDR2 SYGVNS. The CDR3 runs to 12 residues. The CDR3 is CASSEYFHEQYF.

The V and J genes are TRBV5-1 and TRBJ2-5; the D call from TCRdb, TRBD2, cannot be confirmed without DNA. Germline CDR1 SGHRS, CDR2 YFSETQ. The CDR3 loop spans 16 amino acids. CDR3 loop: CASTTLTSGGLETQYF.

J is TRBJ2-1 and V is TRBV7-3. The V gene's germline CDR1 is SGHTA and CDR2 FQGTGA. The CDR3 has 13 residues. CDR3 sequence reads: CASSAIRGNEQFF.

The chain is built from TRBV6-1 and TRBJ2-2; TCRdb outputs TRBD1, but without DNA this stays unchecked. CDR3 length: 13 residues. Germline CDR1 and CDR2: MNHNS and SASEGT. The CDR3: CASNNRATGELFF.

This chain links TRBV3-1 with TRBJ2-1; TCRdb picks TRBD1, but there is no DNA to check that call. CDR3 size: 15 residues. Germline CDR1 is LGHDT and CDR2 is YNNKEL (reference sequence). The CDR3 sequence: CASSHRQIRDNEQFF.

The gene calls are TRBV7-2 and TRBJ1-5; TCRdb's assignment of TRBD1 cannot be checked, as there is no DNA. Germline V CDR1 and CDR2: SGHTA, FQGNSA. The CDR3 extends over 14 amino acids. CDR3: CASSWGPGNQPQHF.

The chain uses TRBV5-4 and TRBJ2-2; TCRdb's D gene call, TRBD1, goes unchecked for lack of DNA. Germline CDR1 reads SGHNT; CDR2 reads YYREEE (reference sequence). This CDR3 is built from 14 residues. The CDR3 protein is CATTQGKHTGELFF. The variable domain in full, completed from reference TRBV5-4 and TRBJ2-2, reads ETGVTQSPTHLIKTRGQQVTLRCSSQSGHNTVSWYQQALGQGPQFIFQYYREEENGRGNFPPRFSGLQFPNYSSELNVNALELDDSALYLCATTQGKHTGELFFGEGSRLTVL.

The J gene is TRBJ2-1, the V gene TRBV5-1; with no DNA, the TCRdb D assignment of TRBD2 cannot be verified. The CDR3 has 15 amino acids. Per the germline V gene, CDR1 is SGHRS and CDR2 is YFSETQ. The CDR3 reads CASRDSGRAYNEQFF.

The V call is TRBV12-3 or TRBV12-4, the J call TRBJ1-2; TCRdb reports TRBD1, a call that lacks DNA to check it against. The CDR3 spans 15 residues. CDR3 sequence: CASSLGTGSNYGYTF.

CDR3 amino acids: CSVGSDWSSYEQYF. The V and J genes are TRBV29-1 and TRBJ2-7. The CDR3 is made up of 14 amino acids. The germline V gene encodes CDR1 SQVTM and CDR2 ANQGSEA.

The J gene is TRBJ2-2, the V gene TRBV20-1. Germline V gene data show CDR1 as DFQATT and CDR2 as SNEGSKA (reference sequence). The CDR3 has 11 amino acids. The CDR3 is CSARGTGELFF.

The genes are TRBV12-3 or TRBV12-4 and TRBJ1-5; lacking DNA, the TRBD1 call made by TCRdb goes unchecked. The CDR3 is 17 amino acids. CDR3 loop: CASSLGGGQMYNQPQHF.

This chain uses TRBV12-3 or TRBV12-4 with TRBJ1-5; as DNA is missing, the TRBD1 call by TCRdb cannot be tested. CDR3 length equals 16 residues. The CDR3 here is CASSAGGTGGNQPQHF.

The chain is built from TRBV2 and TRBJ1-6; the D call of TRBD1 rests on TCRdb alone, since no DNA is present to check it. This CDR3 is built from 13 residues. Germline V gene lookup returns CDR1 SNHLY and CDR2 FYNNEI. This CDR3 reads CASTYRDSSPLHF.